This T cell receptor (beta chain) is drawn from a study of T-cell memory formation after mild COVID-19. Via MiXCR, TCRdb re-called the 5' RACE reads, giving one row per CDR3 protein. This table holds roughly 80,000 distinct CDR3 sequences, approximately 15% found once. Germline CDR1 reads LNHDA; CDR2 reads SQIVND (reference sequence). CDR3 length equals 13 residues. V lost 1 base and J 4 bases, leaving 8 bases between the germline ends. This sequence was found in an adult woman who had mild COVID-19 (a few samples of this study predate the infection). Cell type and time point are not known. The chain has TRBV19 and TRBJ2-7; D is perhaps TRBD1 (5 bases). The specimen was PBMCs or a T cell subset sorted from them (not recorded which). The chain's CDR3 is CASSIVSGYEQYF. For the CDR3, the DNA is TGTGCCAGTAGTATAGTTTCAGGGTACGAGCAGTACTTC.